The source of this T cell receptor beta chain is a study of T cell responses to AZD1222 COVID-19 vaccine. Study-level points and caveats: The study reported that nearly half of spike-specific TCRs target unmutated variant regions. At 160-218 and 743-854, vaccine-associated CD4 TCRs were dominant, and they spanned spike.

This clone turned up a few times. Its antigen remains unidentified. Looked up from germline, CDR1 is MGHRA and CDR2 is YSYEKL. V gave up 1 base and J gave up 2 bases, with 12 bases separating them. The CDR3 runs 15 residues. Repertoires were generated with immunoSEQ multiplex PCR, while TCRdb's copy carries only in-frame clones and drops some. The repertoire holds 100,000 or so clones, with approximately 90% as singletons. The TCR was taken from an adult in good health. The chain employs TRBV4-1 and TRBJ2-7; the D is unclear. This specimen consisted of peripheral blood, obtained on day 0 of AZD1222 vaccination. The CDR3 bases are TGCGCCAGCAGCCAAGGGTCAGCCTTCCCCTACGAGCAGTACTTC. Protein sequence: CASSQGSAFPYEQYF.